This T cell receptor (beta chain) came from a study of T cell responses to AZD1222 COVID-19 vaccine. Assay used: immunoSEQ multiplex PCR; TCRdb lists only in-frame clones, some missing. The data contain around 120,000 clones, 85% to 90% of them seen just once; the ten biggest clones take up about a tenth. Turning to this clone: The antigen remains unidentified.

Broader study findings: No repertoire was sampled before or during the peak T cell response, only after it. Increases in Spike-specific TCR breadth and depth were seen after two AZD1222 doses.

The sample consisted of peripheral blood, taken on day 0 of AZD1222 vaccination. The sequence came from an adult in good health.

The CDR3 DNA follows: TGTGCCAGCACGTTAAACACTGAAGCTTTCTTT. Its protein product is CASTLNTEAFF. The chain recombines TRBV6-5 with TRBJ1-1; D unresolved. Germline-derived CDR1 and CDR2 are MNHEY and SVGAGI. This CDR3 comprises 11 residues. Trimming took off 7 bases at V and 2 bases at J, with 5 bases between the two ends.